The 5 T cell receptor beta chains in this list originate from one sample, sequenced in a study of blood T cell repertoires in COVID-19. Clones were sequenced by immunoSEQ multiplex PCR, and TCRdb holds only the in-frame ones, with some missing. The sample consists of fewer than 300,000 clones, around 82% of them appearing once. The sample taken for sequencing was peripheral blood. These receptors originate from a human donor with COVID-19, enrolled during active disease. The donor label of this sample is uncertain.

The chain carries TRBV12-5 and TRBJ1-3, with 11 bases identical to TRBD1. V was clipped by 1 base and J by 4 bases; unmatched bases: 3. CDR3 length equals 16 residues. The germline V gene has CDR1 LGHNT and CDR2 FRNRAP. The CDR3 DNA is TGTGCTAGTGGTTTGGCAGGACAGGGGGCAGGAAACACCATATATTTT. Amino acids: CASGLAGQGAGNTIYF. The full variable domain, its missing parts supplied by reference TRBV12-5 and TRBJ1-3, is DARVTQTPRHKVTEMGQEVTMRCQPILGHNTVFWYRQTMMQGLELLAYFRNRAPLDDSGMPKDRFSAEMPDATLATLKIQPSEPRDSAVYFCASGLAGQGAGNTIYFGEGSWLTVV.

This clone was seen just once. This chain uses TRBV10-3 with TRBJ2-7; 15 nucleotides match TRBD2. The CDR3 consists of 17 residues. Per germline, CDR1 ENHRY and CDR2 SYGVKD. V was clipped by 7 bases and J by 6 bases; unmatched bases: 13. CDR3 in DNA: TGTGCCATCACCCCCCGACGGGGGACTAGCGGGAGGCTCGAGCAGTACTTC. The encoded protein is CAITPRRGTSGRLEQYF.

The chain joins TRBV29-1 to TRBJ2-6; TRBD1 is a possible D gene (6 bases). With 5 bases removed from V and 0 bases from J, the gap between germline ends came to 11 bases. The germline CDR1 and CDR2 sequences are SQVTM and ANQGSEA. This CDR3 is built from 15 residues. The CDR3 bases are TGCAGCGTTCCCGGACAGAGCTCTGGGGCCAACGTCCTGACTTTC. It translates to CSVPGQSSGANVLTF.

The chain has TRBV10-3 and TRBJ2-7; D call uncertain. Germline V gene sequence: CDR1 ENHRY, CDR2 SYGVKD. The CDR3 consists of 12 residues. V shed 4 bases and J shed 3 bases, with 7 bases lying between them. CDR3: CAISVAGYEQYF. Here the CDR3 DNA reads TGTGCCATCAGTGTCGCCGGCTACGAGCAGTACTTC.

The V gene is TRBV6-5, the J gene TRBJ1-5; TRBD1 agrees at 8 bases. Germline CDR1 MNHEY, CDR2 SVGAGI. The CDR3 is 15 residues long. Trimming cost V 6 bases and J 2 bases; bases outside gene matches: 6. CDR3 loop: CASSQGARGNQPQHF. CDR3 DNA: TGTGCCAGCAGCCAGGGGGCGAGGGGCAATCAGCCCCAGCATTTT.